This T cell receptor beta chain was documented in a study of blood T cell repertoires in COVID-19 (dated by TCRdb to the early 2020s). Regarding the study in general: Samples from collaborators originated in the United States, Italy and Spain and spanned both the acute and convalescent phases of COVID-19. The material from the prospective study consisted of cDNA or gDNA derived from T cells, B-cell-depleted T cells, or PBMCs. The dataset comprised deeply sampled blood TCRbeta repertoires from subjects exposed to, actively infected with, or recovered from COVID-19. The repertoires were released in a freely available public database intended as a resource for research on the immune response to SARS-CoV-2. The samples were drawn from the first 160 participants of the ongoing ImmuneRACE study and from over a thousand subjects provided by 6 global collaborators. Sample metadata almost always included a de-identified subject ID, COVID-19 status, age in years and sex. HLA class I and class II types, where available, came from metadata supplied by the sample provider rather than from assay-based typing. Points the paper makes about the study in general: How much clinical and demographic metadata was included differed by source and by participant, and the metadata was provided uncurated.

This clone was detected a few times. Which antigen it targets is not known. No much larger clone exists at a distance of one base, and base qualities are not known. At the junction V is shortened by 3 bases and J by 3 bases, with 8 bases in between. CDR1 and CDR2, looked up from the germline V gene, are MRHNA and SNTAGT. The cysteine opens and the phenylalanine closes a CDR3 of 14 amino acids. Only the CDR3 DNA stays, 42 bases, in frame from base 1. Whole blood was collected in K2EDTA tubes by collaborating institutions according to the institutions' own protocols. Collaborator samples were shipped for TCRbeta analysis as frozen whole blood, isolated PBMCs, or DNA extracted from either sample type. TCRbeta CDR3 regions were amplified from genomic DNA using the immunoSEQ Assay, a bias-controlled multiplex PCR. The study's own analysis went as follows. Within the assay, amplification of reference gene primers was used to estimate how many nucleated cells each sample contained. To quantify the absolute abundance of each unique TCRbeta CDR3 rearrangement, sequence reads were collapsed and filtered. For each sample, productive Simpson clonality was calculated as the square root of Simpson's diversity index across productive rearrangements. Held by TCRdb, this immuneACCESS table contains in-frame sequences only and omits some clones. Under half of the omission traces to an unresolved V gene where checked; the cause of the rest is unknown. V and J calls and clone size are those listed in that table; D and trimming were worked out from the DNA. A total of 200,000 or so clones appear in this sample, roughly 80% of them only once. The ten largest clones capture 10% of the sample.

The clonotype comes from a woman older than 75 with acute or convalescent COVID-19. Sequenced sample: peripheral blood. The chain joins TRBV6-4 to TRBJ2-2, with an unclear D gene assignment. The bases read TGTGCCAGCAGTGAGGGCAGAGACACCGGGGAGCTGTTTTTT. This sequence encodes CASSEGRDTGELFF.